The 8 T cell receptor beta chains listed next were all sequenced from one sample in a study of cytomegalovirus exposure and HLA in healthy donors. TCRdb keeps only in-frame clones here, not all; method: immunoSEQ multiplex PCR. The table records about 140,000 clones, about 86% of them present only once. The sequencing input was PBMCs. These receptors were collected from a woman aged 18-29 years in good health and CMV-seropositive.

The rearrangement links TRBV7-2 to TRBJ2-7; D unresolved. Germline lookup yields CDR1 SGHTA and CDR2 FQGNSA. CDR3 length: 11 amino acids. V lost 5 bases and J lost 6, with 8 bases in between. The CDR3 DNA sequence: TGTGCCAGCAGCCCATCAATCGAGCAGTACTTC. Protein: CASSPSIEQYF.

In its sample, this clone was seen once. V usage is TRBV6-8 and J usage is TRBJ1-2; 10 nucleotides align to TRBD1. The CDR3 has 13 residues. Germline V CDR1 and CDR2: MNHGY, SAAAGT. V dropped 9 bases and J dropped 1; count of bases not matched to a gene: 2. The CDR3 protein is CARRDRGNYGYTF. The CDR3 region has the DNA TGTGCCAGAAGGGACAGGGGTAACTATGGCTACACCTTC.

The chain is built from TRBV4-1 and TRBJ1-3; a possible D gene is TRBD1 (6 bases). Germline assignment: CDR1 MGHRA and CDR2 YSYEKL. V shed 2 bases and J shed 0 bases, with 8 bases lying between them. The CDR3 has 15 amino acids. DNA of the CDR3: TGCGCCAGCAGCCAACAAGGGGGCTCTGGAAACACCATATATTTT. Translated, it gives CASSQQGGSGNTIYF.

The count of this clone is one. The CDR3 reads CASSYGLAGDNEQFF. As DNA, the CDR3 is TGTGCCAGCAGCTACGGACTAGCAGGGGACAATGAGCAGTTCTTC. The chain uses TRBV7-3 and TRBJ2-1, with 8 bases fitting TRBD2. The CDR3 contains 15 residues. The germline V gene encodes CDR1 SGHTA and CDR2 FQGTGA. With 4 bases clipped from V and 5 bases from J, the junction kept 7 bases outside the gene matches.

The chain links TRBV5-1 to TRBJ1-1; D unclear. This CDR3 has 15 residues. The V gene lost 0 bases and the J gene lost 0 bases, with 9 bases spanning the gap. CDR1 is SGHRS, CDR2 YFSETQ, per germline. The CDR3 is CASSLAVELNTEAFF. As DNA, the CDR3 is TGCGCCAGCAGCTTGGCCGTAGAACTGAACACTGAAGCTTTCTTT.

This clone has more than one count but fewer than ten. J is TRBJ2-1 and V is TRBV11-3; D might be TRBD2 (5 bases). CDR3 size: 15 residues. The ends were cut back, 5 bases at V and 7 bases at J, with 18 bases in the middle. Germline V gives CDR1 SGHNT, CDR2 YENEEA. CDR3 sequence: CASSTGGRTGNEQFF. The DNA of the CDR3 is TGTGCCAGCAGCACCGGAGGACGTACGGGGAATGAGCAGTTCTTC. The whole variable domain, filled in from reference TRBV11-3 and TRBJ2-1, reads EAGVVQSPRYKIIEKKQPVAFWCNPISGHNTLYWYLQNLGQGPELLIRYENEEAVDDSQLPKDRFSAERLKGVDSTLKIQPAELGDSAVYLCASSTGGRTGNEQFFGPGTRLTVL.

This chain connects TRBV5-1 to TRBJ1-2; TRBD1 matches 9 bases. Germline CDR1 and CDR2: SGHRS and YFSETQ. The V segment lost 4 bases and the J segment 7 bases; nucleotides outside the gene matches: 5. This CDR3 is built from 13 residues. Written as DNA, the CDR3 is TGCGCCAGCAGCCGACAGGGGGGAGTTGGCTACACCTTC. This encodes CASSRQGGVGYTF.

The V call is TRBV5-4, the J call TRBJ2-3, with 9 bases identical to TRBD2. Germline V CDR1 and CDR2: SGHNT, YYREEE (reference sequence). There are 15 residues in the CDR3. With V trimmed by 0 bases and J by 1 base, 0 bases remained unmatched. The CDR3 nucleotides read TGTGCCAGCAGCTTGGGCGGGGGGGGCACAGATACGCAGTATTTT. Its protein is CASSLGGGGTDTQYF. The variable domain in full, with the rest retrieved from reference TRBV5-4 and TRBJ2-3, is ETGVTQSPTHLIKTRGQQVTLRCSSQSGHNTVSWYQQALGQGPQFIFQYYREEENGRGNFPPRFSGLQFPNYSSELNVNALELDDSALYLCASSLGGGGTDTQYFGPGTRLTVL.